This record looks at one T cell receptor (beta chain) sequence and its context. Trimming shortened V by 11 bases and J by 3 bases, and 13 bases separated the two germline ends. CDR3 length: 13 residues. Germline V CDR1 and CDR2: ENHRY, SYGVKD. Libraries were prepared by immunoSEQ multiplex PCR; TCRdb keeps only in-frame clonotypes and omits some of them. This table holds more than 110,000 clones, around 80% found once. This sample stems from a study of blood T cell repertoires in COVID-19. About the research overall: T cells, B-cell-depleted T cells, or PBMCs provided the cDNA or gDNA that served as material.

Sample: peripheral blood. The TCR sequence derives from a man aged 55-75 years with acute or convalescent COVID-19. This sequence joins TRBV10-3 and TRBJ1-4; D is uncertain. CDR3: CAAAPAPNEKLFF. As DNA, the CDR3 is TGTGCCGCGGCCCCGGCCCCTAATGAAAAACTGTTTTTT.